This TCR beta chain stems from a study of blood T cell repertoires in COVID-19. Sequencing was performed with immunoSEQ multiplex PCR; in TCRdb, only in-frame clones are kept and a portion is missing. The top ten clones hold 5% of a sample with around 150,000 clones, approximately 90% of them seen once. Sequencing was performed on peripheral blood. The TCR comes from a human donor in a cohort sampled during active COVID-19.

The CDR3: CASSVAQGTYEQYF. The CDR3 DNA follows: TGTGCCAGCAGCGTAGCTCAGGGGACCTACGAGCAGTACTTC. This chain links TRBV9 with TRBJ2-7, with D possibly matching TRBD1 (6 bases). The CDR3 runs 14 residues. Deletions cut 0 bases from V and 2 bases from J, with 9 bases between. CDR1 is SGDLS, CDR2 YYNGEE, per germline. Supplemented by reference TRBV9 and TRBJ2-7, the full variable domain reads DSGVTQTPKHLITATGQRVTLRCSPRSGDLSVYWYQQSLDQGLQFLIQYYNGEERAKGNILERFSAQQFPDLHSELNLSSLELGDSALYFCASSVAQGTYEQYFGPGTRLTVT.